The T cell receptor beta chain under discussion was sequenced for a study of T cells in Graves' hyperthyroidism and ophthalmopathy. General study results and limits: Separating ophthalmopathy from stable hyperthyroidism was achieved by a 13 V-J model.

Newly diagnosed hyperthyroidism, duration under 2 months, in patients aged 18 to 65. The CDR3 covers 13 residues. Between the trimmed V and J ends, which lost 4 bases and 5 bases, there was a span of 12 bases. Germline V lookup: CDR1 GTSNPN, CDR2 SVGIG (reference sequence). What was amplified from RNA transcripts were TCR beta CDR3 regions. HTBI primers were employed in a first-round RT-PCR of the TCR CDR3. TCRdb re-called the multiplex PCR reads with MiXCR, one entry per CDR3 protein. The table shows approximately 480,000 distinct CDR3 sequences, with under 25% occurring only once. There are many counts of this clonotype. Its specificity is unknown.

The origin of this receptor is a man younger than 35 with Graves' hyperthyroidism. The chain links TRBV30 to TRBJ1-5; TRBD1 might be the D (6 bases). Material for sequencing was blood. This CDR3 is CAWNTGHDQPQHF. Written as DNA, the CDR3 is TGTGCCTGGAACACAGGGCACGATCAGCCCCAGCATTTT.